Given below is one TCR beta chain in context. The data belong to a study of blood T cell repertoires in COVID-19. Across the whole study: Donors in the United States, Italy and Spain gave samples during acute or convalescent COVID-19.

CDR3 length: 18 residues. Germline values: CDR1 SGHDT, CDR2 YYEEEE. With 4 bases clipped from V and 0 bases from J, the junction kept 9 bases outside the gene matches. Under the authors' procedure: Reference gene primers were amplified, and this amplification served to estimate nucleated cell counts. Sequencing was performed with immunoSEQ multiplex PCR; in TCRdb, only in-frame clones are kept and a portion is missing. That table furnishes V, J and clone size, whereas the DNA furnished D and trimming. The top ten clones hold around 4.2% of a sample with roughly 70,000 clones, more than 70% of them seen once.

V and J are TRBV5-6 and TRBJ2-1; 11 bases match TRBD2. The sequencing sample was made of peripheral blood. This receptor was obtained from a man between 65 and 80 years old with acute or convalescent COVID-19. CDR3 in DNA: TGTGCCAGCAGCCCTGATACTAGCGGGGGACTCTCCTACAATGAGCAGTTCTTC. Its protein is CASSPDTSGGLSYNEQFF.